This is a list of T cell receptor beta chains from one sample in a study of patients and donors after allogeneic stem cell transplantation. TCRdb re-called the RT-PCR reads with MiXCR, one entry per CDR3 protein. The data hold tens of thousands of distinct CDR3 sequences, with roughly a third observed a single time. The sequenced sample consisted of blood, either unsorted or a sorted T cell fraction (not recorded which). These receptors were collected from a human donor who was either an allogeneic HSCT recipient or a stem cell or donor lymphocyte infusion donor (not recorded which). It is not recorded whose cells these are; they may come from a transplant donor. The CDR3 runs from the conserved cysteine through the conserved F or W. D genes are given only for firm matches. Size is stated for part of the rows, as once, few or many counts, or as a class when the clone is expanded.

clone_size	j_call	v_call	d_call	cdr3_aa	cdr3_nt
NA	TRBJ2-3	TRBV6-2/TRBV6-3	NA	CASSWTDTQYF	TGTGCCAGCAGTTGGACAGATACGCAGTATTTT
few	TRBJ1-1	TRBV20-1	TRBD1	CSAPDRAYTEAFF	TGCAGTGCACCCGACAGGGCGTACACTGAAGCTTTCTTT
once	TRBJ2-2	TRBV4-2	TRBD2	CASSQDMTSGDGELFF	TGTGCCAGCAGCCAAGATATGACTAGCGGAGACGGGGAGCTGTTTTTT
NA	TRBJ2-5	TRBV7-9	NA	CASSLSPPGETQYF	TGTGCCAGCAGCTTATCCCCCCCGGGGGAGACCCAGTACTTC
NA	TRBJ1-1	TRBV15	NA	CATSRDLGGFLNTEAFF	TGTGCCACCAGCAGAGATCTCGGAGGCTTTCTGAACACTGAAGCTTTCTTT
NA	TRBJ1-2	TRBV20-1	NA	CSASAPQRGYTF	TGCAGTGCTAGTGCACCTCAGCGGGGCTACACCTTC
once	TRBJ1-4	TRBV9	NA	CASSVTDYNEKLFF	TGTGCCAGCAGCGTAACAGACTATAATGAAAAACTGTTTTTT
few	TRBJ2-5	TRBV29-1	TRBD1	CSAYRGETQYF	TGCAGCGCCTACAGGGGGGAGACCCAGTACTTC
NA	TRBJ1-5	TRBV29-1	NA	CSVVDSSNQPQHF	TGCAGCGTTGTTGACAGTAGCAATCAGCCCCAGCATTTT
NA	TRBJ1-4	TRBV7-9	NA	CASSLRTSEKLFF	TGTGCCAGCAGCCTCCGGACCAGTGAAAAACTGTTTTTT
NA	TRBJ2-1	TRBV4-3	NA	CASSLAPPGTEFF	TGCGCCAGCAGCCTGGCCCCCCCGGGGACGGAGTTCTTC
many	TRBJ2-5	TRBV20-1	NA	CSARDILSPGQETQYF	TGCAGTGCTAGAGATATCCTTAGTCCAGGCCAAGAGACCCAGTACTTC
NA	TRBJ2-7	TRBV7-9	NA	CASSSWGMKNYEQYF	TGTGCCAGCAGCTCTTGGGGGATGAAAAACTACGAGCAGTACTTC
NA	TRBJ1-1	TRBV9	NA	CASSVLTEAFF	TGTGCCAGCAGCGTACTCACTGAAGCTTTCTTT
once	TRBJ2-3	TRBV24-1	NA	CATGSNTDTQYF	TGTGCCACGGGGAGCAACACAGATACGCAGTATTTT
NA	TRBJ1-6	TRBV12-3/TRBV12-4	NA	CASSRDTLYSPLHF	TGTGCCAGCAGCCGGGACACGTTGTATTCACCCCTCCACTTT
many	TRBJ2-1	TRBV20-1	NA	CSAWAIQGEQFF	TGCAGTGCTTGGGCAATCCAAGGGGAGCAGTTCTTC
NA	TRBJ2-5	TRBV7-3	NA	CASSLTGSGGETQYF	TGTGCCAGCAGCTTAACCGGGAGTGGAGGAGAGACCCAGTACTTC
few	TRBJ2-5	TRBV7-7	TRBD1	CASSPTGDEETQYF	TGTGCCAGCAGCCCGACAGGGGATGAAGAGACCCAGTACTTC
few	TRBJ2-5	TRBV29-1	NA	CSAKRAEETQYF	TGCAGCGCAAAGAGGGCCGAAGAGACCCAGTACTTC
NA	TRBJ2-1	TRBV12-3/TRBV12-4	NA	CASSGGPSSYNEQFF	TGTGCCAGCAGTGGGGGACCAAGCTCCTACAATGAGCAGTTCTTC
NA	TRBJ2-2	TRBV7-9	TRBD1	CASSPRQGSNTGELFF	TGTGCCAGCAGCCCGAGACAGGGATCGAACACCGGGGAGCTGTTTTTT
NA	TRBJ1-2	TRBV10-3	TRBD1	CAISGTDRAFGGYTF	TGTGCCATCAGTGGAACGGACAGGGCCTTCGGTGGCTACACCTTC
few	TRBJ1-6	TRBV20-1	NA	CSARRQGTSYNSPLHF	TGCAGTGCCCGCCGGCAGGGAACCTCCTATAATTCACCCCTCCACTTT
few	TRBJ1-4	TRBV5-4	TRBD1	CASSLETGENEKLFF	TGTGCCAGCAGCTTGGAGACAGGGGAGAATGAAAAACTGTTTTTT
NA	TRBJ2-3	TRBV7-2	TRBD1	CASSTLQGRISTDTQYF	TGTGCCAGCAGCACTTTACAGGGGCGGATAAGCACAGATACGCAGTATTTT
NA	TRBJ2-1	TRBV29-1	TRBD1	CSLGQASSYNEQFF	TGCAGCCTGGGACAGGCGAGCTCCTACAATGAGCAGTTCTTC
few	TRBJ1-1	TRBV20-1	NA	CSARIRGTEAFF	TGCAGTGCTAGAATCAGGGGTACTGAAGCTTTCTTT
NA	TRBJ1-1	TRBV5-1	NA	CASSLDRVLAFF	TGCGCCAGCAGCTTGGACAGGGTATTAGCTTTCTTT
many	TRBJ1-1	TRBV7-9	NA	CASSFQRNTEAFF	TGTGCCAGCAGCTTCCAGCGGAACACTGAAGCTTTCTTT
NA	TRBJ1-3	TRBV20-1	TRBD1	CSARVDREAGNTIYF	TGCAGTGCTAGGGTCGACAGGGAGGCTGGAAACACCATATATTTT
few	TRBJ2-5	TRBV6-2/TRBV6-3	TRBD2	CASSLRREGKTQYF	TGTGCCAGCAGTTTAAGGAGGGAGGGGAAGACCCAGTACTTC
NA	TRBJ2-2	TRBV12-3/TRBV12-4	TRBD2	CASSRLAGPNTGELFF	TGTGCCAGCAGCCGACTAGCGGGACCGAACACCGGGGAGCTGTTTTTT
once	TRBJ1-1	TRBV7-9	NA	CASSLGPDGAFF	TGTGCCAGCAGCCTCGGACCCGACGGAGCTTTCTTT
NA	TRBJ1-1	TRBV29-1	NA	CSVIEGLAGRPNTEAFF	TGCAGCGTGATAGAAGGTTTGGCAGGGCGGCCGAACACTGAAGCTTTCTTT
NA	TRBJ2-7	TRBV9	NA	CASSTPGEQYF	TGTGCCAGCAGCACCCCCGGAGAGCAGTACTTC
few	TRBJ2-5	TRBV5-1	NA	CASSLARVEQETQYF	TGCGCCAGCAGCTTGGCGAGAGTGGAGCAAGAGACCCAGTACTTC
NA	TRBJ2-3	TRBV29-1	TRBD1	CSVGRTGDTQYF	TGCAGCGTGGGACGGACAGGGGATACGCAGTATTTT
few	TRBJ1-2	TRBV12-3/TRBV12-4	NA	CASSFRTPYGYTF	TGTGCCAGCAGTTTCCGGACACCCTATGGCTACACCTTC
few	TRBJ1-5	TRBV20-1	NA	CSATGHDNQPQHF	TGCAGTGCTACTGGACATGACAATCAGCCCCAGCATTTT
few	TRBJ2-7	TRBV7-6	TRBD2	CASSRRGDSPLYEQYF	TGTGCCAGCAGTCGTCGGGGGGACTCCCCTCTCTACGAGCAGTACTTC
NA	TRBJ1-1	TRBV29-1	NA	CSAKMGRRRTEAFF	TGCAGCGCAAAGATGGGGCGACGGCGAACTGAAGCTTTCTTT
few	TRBJ2-1	TRBV5-1	NA	CASSLDLGINEQFF	TGCGCCAGCAGCTTGGATTTGGGGATCAATGAGCAGTTCTTC
few	TRBJ1-2	TRBV20-1	TRBD1	CSARRQGTLYGYTF	TGCAGTGCTAGACGACAGGGAACCCTCTATGGCTACACCTTC
NA	TRBJ1-4	TRBV6-5	NA	CASSYSKSRQAVNEKLFF	TGTGCCAGCAGTTACTCGAAGTCTAGACAGGCGGTTAATGAAAAACTGTTTTTT
many	TRBJ1-2	TRBV10-3	TRBD1	CAISESEDRRTF	TGTGCCATCAGTGAGTCTGAGGACAGGCGGACCTTC
NA	TRBJ2-3	TRBV5-1	NA	CASSFTGDTQYF	TGCGCCAGCAGCTTTACAGGGGATACGCAGTATTTT
few	TRBJ1-1	TRBV2	NA	CASSERRARDEAFF	TGTGCCAGCAGTGAACGGAGGGCGCGGGATGAAGCTTTCTTT
NA	TRBJ2-3	TRBV30	TRBD2	CAWTGPGGVADTQYF	TGTGCCTGGACCGGACCGGGGGGGGTTGCAGATACGCAGTATTTT
NA	TRBJ2-1	TRBV20-1	TRBD2	CSARGIPGLAGAPGNEQFF	TGCAGTGCTAGAGGAATACCGGGACTAGCGGGAGCCCCAGGGAATGAGCAGTTCTTC
few	TRBJ1-1	TRBV3-1	NA	CASSLTGTEAFF	TGTGCCAGCAGCCTTACAGGTACTGAAGCTTTCTTT